Listed below are T cell receptor beta chains from one sample, sequenced in a study of shared clonotypes between healthy human individuals. TCRdb's copy holds only in-frame clones and misses some; the assay was immunoSEQ multiplex PCR. Here the sample spans some 2,000,000 clones, 90% to 95% being singletons. The source material was naive CD4+ T cells sorted from blood. These receptors were obtained from a man aged 18 to 30 in good health. Both conserved end residues are part of each CDR3. D genes are given only for firm matches. Size values are once, few and many counts, or a class for expanded clones, and some rows have none.

V gene	J gene	clone size	D gene	CDR3 DNA	CDR3 protein
TRBV10-2	TRBJ2-6	-	-	TGCGCCAGCAGTGGGACAGGGAGGGTCAACGTCCTGACTTTC	CASSGTGRVNVLTF
TRBV7-2	TRBJ1-5	-	-	TGTGCCAGCAGCTTGTACAGGGAAATAGCAAATCAGCCCCAGCATTTT	CASSLYREIANQPQHF
TRBV7-9	TRBJ2-7	many	-	TGTGCCAGCAGCTTAGCTAGCGGCCTCCCCTACGAGCAGTACTTC	CASSLASGLPYEQYF
TRBV30	TRBJ1-4	-	TRBD1	TGTGCCTGGGGACAGGGAATTAATGAAAAACTGTTTTTT	CAWGQGINEKLFF
TRBV2	TRBJ2-3	-	TRBD2	TGTGCCAGCGGCGGCCGGGGACTAGCGGGAACAGATACGCAGTATTTT	CASGGRGLAGTDTQYF
TRBV2	TRBJ1-5	-	-	TGTGCCATCTCGAGCGGGCTCCAGCCCCAGCATTTT	CAISSGLQPQHF
TRBV4-1	TRBJ2-4	-	-	TGCGCCAGCAGCCAAGCAACAGGGAAGGACATTCAGTACTTC	CASSQATGKDIQYF
TRBV5-1	TRBJ2-7	-	TRBD1	TGCGCCAGCAGCTTGGGGGACAGACTCTCCTACGAGCAGTACTTC	CASSLGDRLSYEQYF
TRBV7-2	TRBJ1-1	once	-	TGTGCCAGCAGCTTACCGGGTTGGACTGAAGCTTTCTTT	CASSLPGWTEAFF
TRBV6-6	TRBJ2-7	-	-	TGTGCCAGCAGTCCGCGGGACACAAGCTACGAGCAGTACTTC	CASSPRDTSYEQYF
TRBV6-6	TRBJ2-5	-	-	TGTGCCAGCAGTTACCCCGGAGGCGGGGAGCAGTACTTC	CASSYPGGGEQYF
TRBV9	TRBJ2-1	-	TRBD1	TGTGCCAGCAGCCCTGAGGACAGGGGGCGTACGTTCTTC	CASSPEDRGRTFF
TRBV7-2	TRBJ2-1	-	-	TGTGCCAGCAGCTTAGGCTGGGGCTCCTACAATGAGCAGTTCTTC	CASSLGWGSYNEQFF
TRBV6-1	TRBJ2-3	-	TRBD1	TGTGCCAGCAGAGCGGGACAGGGCTTTACAGATACGCAGTATTTT	CASRAGQGFTDTQYF
TRBV11-2	TRBJ2-2	-	-	TGTGCTAGCAGCCCCATTGATAGGGCCACCGGGGAGCTGTTTTTT	CASSPIDRATGELFF
TRBV6-1	TRBJ1-2	-	-	TGTGCCAGCAGTGAAGGTGAAGGGAGGTATGGCTACACCTTC	CASSEGEGRYGYTF
TRBV6-5	TRBJ2-5	-	-	TGTGCCAGCAGATCCCCCGGAACCGGGACCCAGTACTTC	CASRSPGTGTQYF
TRBV7-8	TRBJ1-4	-	-	TGTGCCAGCAGCTTTTTTGGCGGGAGTGAAAAACTGTTTTTT	CASSFFGGSEKLFF
TRBV14	TRBJ1-4	-	TRBD1	TGTGCCAGCAGCCAAGATTTCGACAGGGGAAAACTGTTTTTT	CASSQDFDRGKLFF
TRBV2	TRBJ2-5	-	-	TGTGCCAGCAACCGGGGGTACCAAGAGACCCAGTACTTC	CASNRGYQETQYF
TRBV30	TRBJ2-3	once	TRBD2	TGTGCCTGGAGCGGCGGGAGGATTGGAGATACGCAGTATTTT	CAWSGGRIGDTQYF
TRBV19	TRBJ2-7	-	-	TGTGCCAGTAGTATATATCCGGGGGGCCTCGAGCAGTACTTC	CASSIYPGGLEQYF
TRBV6-5	TRBJ2-1	-	TRBD2	TGTGCCAGCAGTCGGACTAGCGGGAGCTGGAATGAGCAGTTCTTC	CASSRTSGSWNEQFF
TRBV6-1	TRBJ2-7	-	-	TGTGCCAGCAGTCCTACTATCTACGAGCAGTACTTC	CASSPTIYEQYF
TRBV18	TRBJ2-2	-	TRBD1	TGTGCCAGCTCACCCCTAGGGACAGGGGCGAACACCGGGGAGCTGTTTTTT	CASSPLGTGANTGELFF